This record concerns one T cell receptor beta chain sequence. Germline lookup yields CDR1 SGDLS and CDR2 YYNGEE. V lost 4 bases and J lost 9, with 14 bases in between. The CDR3 is 13 amino acids. In the authors' workflow: Reference gene primers were amplified, and this amplification served to estimate nucleated cell counts. Measured with immunoSEQ multiplex PCR; TCRdb has only the in-frame clones, and not every one. The V and J calls and clone size were taken over from that table, and D and trimming were inferred from the DNA. The top ten hold 10% to 15% of the sample, which has 140,000 to 150,000 clones, 70% to 90% seen once. The data were taken from a study of blood T cell repertoires in COVID-19. Study-level background: Collection of acute and convalescent COVID-19 samples took place in the United States, Italy and Spain. T cells, B-cell-depleted T cells, or PBMCs supplied cDNA or gDNA.

The clonotype comes from a man in his sixties with active or convalescent COVID-19. This chain uses TRBV9 with TRBJ2-1; the D gene is possibly TRBD2 (7 bases). The sample consisted of peripheral blood. DNA of the CDR3: TGTGCCAGCAGCCTTACAGGGAGGGGTGAGCAGTTCTTC. Protein: CASSLTGRGEQFF.